Detailed here is one T cell receptor (beta chain). Its antigen is undetermined. The data were taken from a study of T cells in localized non-small cell lung cancer. Notes on the study in general: Only one tumor region was sequenced, so heterogeneity remains possible. Uninvolved adjacent lung showed higher T cell clonality than tumor.

The V gene lost 3 bases and the J gene lost 7 bases, with 3 bases spanning the gap. The CDR3 consists of 11 residues. Per germline, CDR1 SNHLY and CDR2 FYNNEI. Assay: immunoSEQ multiplex PCR; the TCRdb copy retains only in-frame clones and omits some. Of 35,000 to 40,000 clones in the sample, approximately 88% are singletons; the top ten hold less than 3%. The sequence was collected from a woman aged 40-75 years with stage I lung adenocarcinoma. The sequenced sample was peripheral blood, obtained before any cancer treatment. This chain links TRBV2 with TRBJ2-2; no reliable D call. The CDR3 nucleotides are TGTGCCAGCAGTGAGGACGGGGAGCTGTTTTTT. The encoded protein is CASSEDGELFF.